Reported below is one T cell receptor beta chain. There is no known antigen for this receptor. No clone much larger than this one lies a single base away; base qualities are absent. Specimens of bladder lesions were obtained during transurethral resection and kept at -80C. DNA was extracted from bladder specimens collected at transurethral resection. The record originates from a study of T cell repertoires in urothelial bladder cancer (dated by TCRdb to about 2019). Regarding the study in general: Of the roughly 12 resected lesions, three were clinically staged as cT0, three as cTa, three as cT1 and three as cT2 or greater. Approximately twelve patients with bladder lesions who were undergoing transurethral resection were prospectively identified. In the study, clonality of the TCR repertoire in bladder tumors was compared against clonality in benign bladder inflammation. About twelve resected bladder lesions, made up of urothelial carcinoma (UC+) and benign (UC-) specimens, were studied.

General conclusions and limits of the study: In carcinoma specimens, one T-cell clone made up as much as 17% of infiltrating lymphocytes, versus about 2.2% in benign specimens. Urothelial carcinoma specimens had a median of approximately 6,000 T cells, fewer than the median of roughly 25,000 seen in benign specimens. Carcinoma specimens had a median tumor infiltrating lymphocyte percentage of 2%, while benign specimens had a median of around 12%.

The immunoSEQ assay was used to sequence the CDR3 region of the TCR beta chain. On the study's bioinformatics: For each specimen, the T-cell fraction, clonal dominance, and maximum TCR clone frequency were calculated. TCRdb obtained this table from immuneACCESS and retained in-frame rearrangements with V and J assigned. These tables miss some clones; where compared with another copy, unresolved V genes account for less than half of the shortfall, and the remainder is unexplained. Clonal size and the V and J genes are those of that table, whereas D and trimming came from the DNA. Here the sample has about 6,600 clones; over 55% occur a single time. The ten biggest clones cover 10% to 15% of the sample. The CDR3 holds 10 amino acids from the cysteine to the phenylalanine. Just CDR3 DNA is preserved here, 30 bases in frame from base 1. CDR1 and CDR2, per the germline V gene (reference sequence), are DFQATT and SNEGSKA. Trimming costs V 7 bases and J 9 bases, and their ends lie 10 bases apart.

The V and J segments used are TRBV20-1 and TRBJ2-1, with the D gene too uncertain to name. This TCR was recovered from a human donor with urothelial carcinoma. Sequenced sample: tumor-infiltrating cells from bladder cancer. The CDR3 has the sequence CSVERSEQFF. In nucleotide form, the sequence is TGCAGTGTTGAGCGTAGTGAGCAGTTCTTC.